This is a list of T cell receptor beta chains from one sample in a study of CD4 T cells in relation to SARS-CoV-2 and coronaviruses. Generated by immunoSEQ multiplex PCR, the TCRdb table keeps only in-frame clones and is missing some. The table has tens of thousands of clones, about three quarters seen once. What these receptors recognize is not known. Sequences were obtained from CD4+ T cells from PBMCs, cultured in vitro. The source of these receptors is a human donor in good health. Both conserved end residues are part of each CDR3. The D gene is left open where the match is weak. Part of the rows lack a size; the others show once, few, many or a class for expanded clones.

>once|TRBD2|TRBV18|TRBJ2-7
TGTGCCAGCTCACCCGGGGGGGGCACCTACGAGCAGTACTTC
CASSPGGGTYEQYF
>NA|NA|TRBV30|TRBJ2-1
TGTGCCTGGAGTGTAGGGGTCGCGGGATACAATGAGCAGTTCTTC
CAWSVGVAGYNEQFF
>NA|TRBD2|TRBV10-1|TRBJ2-3
TGCGCCAGCAGTGAGGGGGTGGCTAGCGGGGGGGCATATGATACGCAGTATTTT
CASSEGVASGGAYDTQYF
>few|NA|TRBV5-1|TRBJ1-2
TGCGCCAGCAGCCTCTCCCCGGGGGCCGGGTCTGGCTACACCTTC
CASSLSPGAGSGYTF
>NA|NA|TRBV7-2|TRBJ1-2
TGTGCCAGCAGCCCCGGGGAGGGAAGGTGGCTCTATGGCTACACCTTC
CASSPGEGRWLYGYTF
>NA|NA|TRBV12-5|TRBJ2-3
TGTGCTAGTGGTTTGGCACCGGCTAGCACAGATACGCAGTATTTT
CASGLAPASTDTQYF
>NA|NA|TRBV9|TRBJ2-2
TGTGCCAGCAGCGGGGGTCTAGGGACCGGGGAGCTGTTTTTT
CASSGGLGTGELFF
>NA|TRBD2|TRBV9|TRBJ2-3
TGTGCCAGCAGTCGACTCGGACTAGCGGAAGATACGCAGTATTTT
CASSRLGLAEDTQYF
>NA|TRBD2|TRBV6-5|TRBJ2-3
TGTGCCAGCAGTTTCGAGCGGGGGGCCCGGGATACGCAGTATTTT
CASSFERGARDTQYF
>once|NA|TRBV3-1/TRBV3-2|TRBJ1-2
TGTGCCAGCAGCCTTGACAGCTATGGCTACACCTTC
CASSLDSYGYTF
>NA|NA|TRBV7-9|TRBJ2-7
TGTGCCAGCAGCTTCTCGGGCCTAGGCTACGAGCAGTACTTC
CASSFSGLGYEQYF
>NA|NA|TRBV7-8|TRBJ2-5
TGTGCCAGCAGCTCAAACTGGGCGGGAGAGACCCAGTACTTC
CASSSNWAGETQYF
>once|NA|TRBV7-9|TRBJ1-6
TGTGCCAGCAGCTCCCGTGGGACCCTTGGTAGCTCCTATAATTCACCCCTCCACTTT
CASSSRGTLGSSYNSPLHF
>NA|NA|TRBV6-6|TRBJ2-4
TGTGCCAGCAGTCCCCTAGCGACGGGGGCCACGGACATTCAGTACTTC
CASSPLATGATDIQYF
>NA|NA|TRBV7-2|TRBJ2-1
TGTGCCAGCAGCTTAGCGAGGGATGGGTTCGATGAGCAGTTCTTC
CASSLARDGFDEQFF
>few|TRBD2|TRBV7-2|TRBJ2-2
TGTGCCAGCAGAAGACTAGCGGGAGGTCATACCGGGGAGCTGTTTTTT
CASRRLAGGHTGELFF
>NA|TRBD1|TRBV5-1|TRBJ1-5
TGCGCCAGCAGACGGGACAGGGGGCTTAATCAGCCCCAGCATTTT
CASRRDRGLNQPQHF
>NA|TRBD2|TRBV4-3|TRBJ2-3
TGCGCCAGCAGCCTTGGGCTAGCGGGAGGGCCAAGCACAGATACGCAGTATTTT
CASSLGLAGGPSTDTQYF
>NA|TRBD1|TRBV19|TRBJ2-5
TGTGCCACCCTAGACAGGGGAAAATCACAAGAGACCCAGTACTTC
CATLDRGKSQETQYF
>NA|NA|TRBV7-8|TRBJ1-4
TGTGCCAGCAGCTTAGCGGTCTGGAACGAAAAACTGTTTTTT
CASSLAVWNEKLFF
>NA|NA|TRBV6-2/TRBV6-3|TRBJ2-1
TGTGCCAGCAGTACGCCTATAGGTTACAATGAGCAGTTCTTC
CASSTPIGYNEQFF
>NA|NA|TRBV5-4|TRBJ2-7
TGTGCCAGCAGCAAGCAGGATAATGGTTACGAGCAGTACTTC
CASSKQDNGYEQYF